This T cell receptor (beta chain) was captured by sequencing in a study of identical twins. Findings of the study overall: Conclusions rested on cross-sectional statistics rather than following the same donors.

This clonotype was counted a few times. The antigen is not known. Template switching added a universal primer site; cDNA carried unique molecular identifiers. TCRdb reprocessed the 5' RACE reads via MiXCR and lists one record per CDR3 protein. In the table there are 450,000 or so distinct CDR3 sequences, roughly 18% of which are singletons. The sample consisted of naive T cells sorted from blood. The TCR originated in a middle-aged man in good health.

For the CDR3, the DNA is TGTGCCATCAGTGCCGGGGACAGGGGGTCGAGCAATCAGCCCCAGCATTTT. It codes for CAISAGDRGSSNQPQHF. The chain has TRBV10-3 and TRBJ1-5; 11 positions match TRBD1. CDR1 is ENHRY, CDR2 SYGVKD, per germline. This CDR3 contains 17 residues. V dropped 4 bases and J dropped 1; count of bases not matched to a gene: 6.